The rows below give T cell receptor beta chains drawn from one sample of a study of regulatory T cells in long-lasting Graves disease. A single record per CDR3 protein comes from TCRdb applying MiXCR to the multiplex PCR reads. The sample includes about 310,000 distinct CDR3 sequences, 15% to 20% of them seen just once. The sequencing used peripheral blood mononuclear cells (PBMCs), collected at new diagnosis, from a patient treated with antithyroid drugs. The receptors were sampled from a female donor with Graves disease. Both conserved end residues are trimmed from each CDR3.

j_call v_call cdr3_aa
TRBJ2-3 TRBV6-2/TRBV6-3 ASRTLSGRSTDTQY
TRBJ1-4 TRBV5-6 ASSLAAGTNEKLF
TRBJ2-1 TRBV27 ASSLGGGSHEQF
TRBJ1-6 TRBV6-4 TSSVGTGYSPLH
TRBJ2-1 TRBV19 ASSPRLAGLPSSYNEQF
TRBJ2-3 TRBV5-1 ASRLTTFTDTQY
TRBJ2-3 TRBV20-1 SLTSGNTDTQY
TRBJ2-3 TRBV7-9 ASINPAGGRSDTQY
TRBJ1-2 TRBV14 ASSQALEVPDYPNYGYT
TRBJ2-3 TRBV9 ASSVVAGGPHDTQY
TRBJ2-3 TRBV9 ASSVQGSTDTQY
TRBJ2-1 TRBV20-1 SAVEYSLKNEQF
TRBJ2-7 TRBV28 ASIPGGSYEQY
TRBJ2-1 TRBV28 ATARAGADEQF
TRBJ2-5 TRBV11-2 ASSDYRGLAEGETQY
TRBJ2-7 TRBV7-2 ASSGQGAPRSYEQY
TRBJ2-5 TRBV7-8 ASSPSGLAGRGLGKTQY
TRBJ2-1 TRBV19 ASSIYSGSSYNEQF
TRBJ2-7 TRBV19 ASSYYGGINSYEQY
TRBJ1-1 TRBV27 ASSQGQGPAF
TRBJ1-6 TRBV27 ASRGQMGRYNSPLH
TRBJ1-6 TRBV9 ASSVTGNPDSPLH
TRBJ1-6 TRBV18 ASSRDSYNSPLH
TRBJ2-1 TRBV11-2 ASSLGTGGTYNEQF
TRBJ2-5 TRBV6-2/TRBV6-3 ASSTQQGAGETQY
TRBJ2-7 TRBV5-1 ASSQTVGEGSEQY
TRBJ2-3 TRBV9 AAAKGPWGTDTQY
TRBJ1-5 TRBV6-1 ASSPTGGINQPQH
TRBJ2-1 TRBV10-2 ASSGTSGSYEQF
TRBJ2-3 TRBV11-2 ASSLGLAGTEDTQY
TRBJ2-2 TRBV19 ASSTGTGYTGELF
TRBJ2-1 TRBV9 ASSVGEGNEQF
TRBJ2-7 TRBV27 ASSLAQGAHEQY
TRBJ2-1 TRBV7-8 ASIRREGEQF
TRBJ1-5 TRBV6-1 ASTLSGGRGSNQPQH
TRBJ1-5 TRBV2 ASSGDGSNQPQH
TRBJ1-6 TRBV24-1 ATSATTNSPLH
TRBJ1-5 TRBV4-1 ASSSTGMGNQPQH
TRBJ1-6 TRBV7-2 ASSPDRGANSPLH
TRBJ2-1 TRBV25-1 ASSALGTTDNEQF
TRBJ2-2 TRBV15 ATSRVQNTGELF
TRBJ1-1 TRBV10-2 ASTRTEMNTEAF
TRBJ2-2 TRBV27 ASSLRGSDTGELF
TRBJ2-7 TRBV11-3 ASTAVGSYEQY
TRBJ2-1 TRBV12-3/TRBV12-4 ASPPYQDSPYNEQF
TRBJ1-1 TRBV30 ASRGAGAQAF
TRBJ2-2 TRBV27 ASSFSDRIRTSGRVSGELF
TRBJ1-5 TRBV6-2/TRBV6-3 ASSYSTSQPQH
TRBJ2-5 TRBV20-1 SALLAGVSETQY
TRBJ2-3 TRBV6-1 ASSPRTGTDTQY
TRBJ1-6 TRBV7-2 ASKERDRGTPLH